The 31 T cell receptor beta chains presented below share a single source sample, sequenced in a study of cytomegalovirus exposure and HLA in healthy donors. Use of 60 Vbeta and 13 Jbeta primers characterized the PCR. Here immunoSEQ multiplex PCR was the method, and the copy in TCRdb shows in-frame clones only, minus some. The table has tens of thousands of clones, 60% to 80% seen once. Sequenced input: PBMCs. These receptors were collected from a woman between 45 and 65 years old in good health and CMV-seropositive.

The chain uses TRBV19 and TRBJ2-1; a weak D match, TRBD1 (6 bases). V was cut by 8 bases and J by 7 bases, with 15 bases left in between. Germline V gives CDR1 LNHDA, CDR2 SQIVND (reference sequence). The CDR3 covers 13 residues. The CDR3, as DNA: TGTGCCAGTGCCTTTCACGGGACAAATGAGCAGTTCTTC. This translates into CASAFHGTNEQFF.

V is TRBV6-1 and J is TRBJ2-7, with 9 bases identical to TRBD1. The CDR3 covers 15 residues. The V and J ends lost 7 bases and 4 bases, in that order; junction bases with no gene match: 11. Germline lookup yields CDR1 MNHNS and CDR2 SASEGT. CDR3 protein: CASTKSTGGGYEQYF. In DNA, the CDR3 is TGTGCCAGCACCAAGAGTACAGGGGGCGGTTACGAGCAGTACTTC.

This chain joins TRBV6-1 and TRBJ2-1, with TRBD1 identical over 7 bases. Germline V gene sequence: CDR1 MNHNS, CDR2 SASEGT. With V trimmed by 6 bases and J by 4 bases, 3 bases remained unmatched. The CDR3 has 13 amino acids. CDR3 bases: TGTGCCAGCAGGGACAGGCAATACAATGAGCAGTTCTTC. This encodes CASRDRQYNEQFF.

The chain carries TRBV5-5 and TRBJ2-7; 9 bases are a match to TRBD2. Germline CDR1 SGHKS, CDR2 YYEKEE (reference sequence). The V and J ends lost 0 bases and 4 bases, in that order; junction bases with no gene match: 2. CDR3 size: 14 residues. CDR3: CASSLGLAVYEQYF. In DNA form, the CDR3 reads TGTGCCAGCAGCTTGGGACTAGCGGTATACGAGCAGTACTTC.

The V call is TRBV6-1, the J call TRBJ2-1; 7 bases line up with TRBD2. This CDR3 region has 17 residues. From germline, CDR1 is MNHNS and CDR2 SASEGT. J lost 6 bases, V lost 1 base, and 12 bases had no gene match. The CDR3 sequence: CASSEVIGAGSSNEQFF. CDR3 DNA sequence: TGTGCCAGCAGTGAAGTAATAGGAGCGGGAAGCAGCAATGAGCAGTTCTTC.

This clone was counted once. V usage is TRBV9 and J usage is TRBJ1-1, with 9 bases fitting TRBD1. The CDR3 has 15 residues. V shed 4 bases and J 4 bases; nucleotides not matched to a gene: 8. Germline V gene sequence: CDR1 SGDLS, CDR2 YYNGEE. The CDR3 here is CASSQGQGSGTEAFF. The CDR3 DNA reads as TGTGCCAGCAGCCAGGGACAGGGATCGGGCACTGAAGCTTTCTTT. The variable domain in full, with the rest retrieved from reference TRBV9 and TRBJ1-1, is DSGVTQTPKHLITATGQRVTLRCSPRSGDLSVYWYQQSLDQGLQFLIQYYNGEERAKGNILERFSAQQFPDLHSELNLSSLELGDSALYFCASSQGQGSGTEAFFGQGTRLTVV.

The CDR3 reads CASRTELPGTGEFF. The CDR3 nucleotides are TGTGCCAGCAGGACAGAACTTCCCGGGACAGGGGAGTTCTTC. The chain couples TRBV6-5 to TRBJ2-1; 10 bases align to TRBD1. The germline CDR1 and CDR2 sequences are MNHEY and SVGAGI. The ends lost 6 bases at V and 14 bases at J; junction bases unmatched: 13. The CDR3 loop spans 14 amino acids.

This chain connects TRBV11-2 to TRBJ2-2; 7 positions match TRBD1. The germline CDR1 and CDR2 sequences are SGHAT and FQNNGV. The ends lost 5 bases at V and 6 bases at J; junction bases unmatched: 6. The CDR3 totals 14 residues. This chain's CDR3 is CASSLTGAAGELFF. In nucleotides, the CDR3 is TGTGCCAGCAGCCTAACAGGGGCAGCCGGGGAGCTGTTTTTT.

The rearrangement joins TRBV6-1 to TRBJ1-5, with a possible D match to TRBD1 (6 bases). CDR3 length: 15 amino acids. CDR1 and CDR2 (germline): MNHNS, SASEGT. V shed 5 bases and J shed 3 bases, with 14 bases lying between them. CDR3 residues: CASSLERGNNQPQHF. The CDR3 DNA reads TGTGCCAGCAGTCTGGAAAGGGGGAACAATCAGCCCCAGCATTTT.

This clone appeared a single time. The gene calls are TRBV5-4 and TRBJ1-1; TRBD1 agrees at 10 bases. With 0 bases clipped from V and 5 bases from J, the junction kept 7 bases outside the gene matches. The CDR3 is 16 residues long. Per the germline V gene, CDR1 is SGHNT and CDR2 is YYREEE (reference sequence). CDR3 in amino acids: CASSLGPGQGSTEAFF. The CDR3 bases are TGTGCCAGCAGCTTGGGTCCGGGACAGGGGAGTACTGAAGCTTTCTTT.

This sequence joins TRBV6-6 and TRBJ2-7, with a tentative D call TRBD1 (5 bases). The germline V and J ends were trimmed by 7 bases and 0 bases, with 7 bases remaining between them. The germline gives CDR1 MNHNY, CDR2 SVGAGI (reference sequence). There are 12 residues in the CDR3. The CDR3 protein is CASTDSSYEQYF. In DNA, the CDR3 is TGTGCCAGCACCGACAGCTCCTACGAGCAGTACTTC.

This clone was seen a single time. The rearrangement links TRBV9 to TRBJ2-3, with 9 positions matching TRBD1. The germline V gene encodes CDR1 SGDLS and CDR2 YYNGEE. Trimming cost V 3 bases and J 5 bases; bases outside gene matches: 7. The CDR3 runs to 15 residues. CDR3 in DNA: TGTGCCAGCAGCGCACAGGGGGCGCATGGAGATACGCAGTATTTT. It yields the protein CASSAQGAHGDTQYF.

V is TRBV21-1 and J is TRBJ2-7; TRBD2 reflects the table's D call only, with no check against the DNA. TRBV21-1 is a pseudogene. This CDR3 has 13 amino acids. CDR3 sequence (DNA): TGTGCCAGCAGCAAGGAGACCGGTGGGGAGCAGTACTTC. Translated: CASSKETGGEQYF.

This clone has just a few counts. The J gene is TRBJ2-3, the V gene TRBV5-4, with D perhaps TRBD2 (5 bases). Germline values: CDR1 SGHNT, CDR2 YYREEE (reference sequence). V lost 0 bases, J lost 4 bases, and 9 bases lay in between. The CDR3 is 14 amino acids. The CDR3 loop reads CASSLVWEPDTQYF. The DNA of the CDR3 is TGTGCCAGCAGCTTGGTTTGGGAGCCAGATACGCAGTATTTT.

This clone was observed once. The V call is TRBV6-5, the J call TRBJ2-3; D is possibly TRBD2 (7 bases). The CDR3 sequence is 15 residues long. V lost 6 bases to trimming and J lost 0 bases, with 13 bases between them. From germline, CDR1 is MNHEY and CDR2 SVGAGI. DNA for the CDR3: TGTGCCAGCAGCCAGCCGGGGGGCAGCACAGATACGCAGTATTTT. Translated, it gives CASSQPGGSTDTQYF.

This clone was counted a few times. The chain has TRBV28 and TRBJ2-1, with 10 bases aligning to TRBD2. The ends lost 7 bases at V and 0 bases at J; junction bases unmatched: 9. The CDR3 spans 17 residues. Germline V gene lookup returns CDR1 MDHEN and CDR2 SYDVKM. The CDR3 coding sequence is TGTGCCAGCACGTCTAGCGGGAGCCTAAGCTCCTACAATGAGCAGTTCTTC. Amino acid sequence: CASTSSGSLSSYNEQFF.

The chain uses TRBV12-5 and TRBJ2-3; perhaps TRBD2 as D (6 bases). The CDR3 sequence is 15 residues long. Germline V gene lookup returns CDR1 LGHNT and CDR2 FRNRAP. Between the trimmed V and J ends, which lost 4 bases and 2 bases, there was a span of 13 bases. CDR3 loop: CASGSPGLHTDTQYF. DNA of the CDR3: TGTGCTAGTGGTTCTCCCGGACTACACACAGATACGCAGTATTTT.

This clone was picked up a small number of times. The V gene is TRBV4-1, the J gene TRBJ1-2; possible D gene TRBD1, 6 bases. The CDR3 runs to 17 residues. The germline V gene has CDR1 MGHRA and CDR2 YSYEKL. V was trimmed by 0 bases and J by 1 base, leaving 15 bases between them. The CDR3 protein is CASSQERWTANNYGYTF. Here the CDR3 DNA reads TGCGCCAGCAGCCAAGAACGTTGGACAGCTAATAACTATGGCTACACCTTC.

The V and J genes are TRBV9 and TRBJ1-2; TRBD1 agrees at 9 bases. Germline loops: CDR1 SGDLS, CDR2 YYNGEE. The CDR3 is 15 amino acids. J lost 6 bases, V lost 0 bases, and 6 bases had no gene match. The CDR3 sequence is CASSVAGTGNHGYTF. CDR3 bases: TGTGCCAGCAGCGTAGCCGGGACAGGGAATCATGGCTACACCTTC.

V is TRBV2 and J is TRBJ2-7, with D maybe TRBD2 (5 bases). The CDR3 loop spans 13 amino acids. Germline V gene lookup returns CDR1 SNHLY and CDR2 FYNNEI. Trimming removed 7 bases at V and 4 bases at J, with 14 bases between. The CDR3 nucleotides read TGTGCCAGCAAACGAGGGTTCGGGTACGAGCAGTACTTC. As protein: CASKRGFGYEQYF. Full variable domain (outside the CDR3, taken from reference TRBV2 and TRBJ2-7): EPEVTQTPSHQVTQMGQEVILRCVPISNHLYFYWYRQILGQKVEFLVSFYNNEISEKSEIFDDQFSVERPDGSNFTLKIRSTKLEDSAMYFCASKRGFGYEQYFGPGTRLTVT.

The V and J genes are TRBV29-1 and TRBJ1-2; 9 nucleotides align to TRBD1. V shed 5 bases, J shed 8 bases, and the junction held 3 bases outside the gene matches. CDR3 size: 11 residues. Germline-derived CDR1 and CDR2 are SQVTM and ANQGSEA. As DNA, the CDR3 is TGCAGCGTTAGGACAGGGGAGGGCTACACCTTC. It is translated as CSVRTGEGYTF.

V usage is TRBV19 and J usage is TRBJ2-7; 9 bases fit TRBD1. The CDR3 is made up of 13 amino acids. The germline V gene encodes CDR1 LNHDA and CDR2 SQIVND (reference sequence). Losses at the gene ends were 8 bases for V and 3 bases for J; bases not matched to a gene: 5. Written as DNA, the CDR3 is TGTGCCAGTGGGGACAGGGATAGCTACGAGCAGTACTTC. This codes for CASGDRDSYEQYF.

This clone was seen just once. This chain connects TRBV6-6 to TRBJ2-3, with a weak D call TRBD2 (5 bases). The germline CDR1 and CDR2 sequences are MNHNY and SVGAGI (reference sequence). V lost 7 bases and J lost 4, with 18 bases in between. There are 15 residues in the CDR3. This CDR3 is CASILDYNSADTQYF. As DNA, the CDR3 is TGTGCCAGCATCCTAGACTATAACTCGGCAGATACGCAGTATTTT.

The CDR3 DNA sequence: TGCGCCAGCAGCTTGGGCCCACAGGGAAGGGGTCAGCCCCAGCATTTT. This translates into CASSLGPQGRGQPQHF. The rearrangement links TRBV5-1 to TRBJ1-5; D might be TRBD1 (6 bases). V was pared by 0 bases and J by 6 bases, with 16 bases between. Germline V gives CDR1 SGHRS, CDR2 YFSETQ. This CDR3 contains 16 residues.

The chain joins TRBV11-2 to TRBJ2-4; 15 bases are shared with TRBD2. With 5 bases clipped from V and 2 bases from J, the junction kept 7 bases outside the gene matches. CDR1 and CDR2 (germline): SGHAT, FQNNGV. This CDR3 has 18 residues. CDR3 sequence: CASSLGLAGGGTKNIQYF. CDR3 coding DNA: TGTGCCAGCAGCCTCGGACTAGCGGGAGGGGGAACCAAAAACATTCAGTACTTC.

This clone was detected a few times. V and J are TRBV6-5 and TRBJ2-7; no firm D call. Trimming removed 0 bases at V and 3 bases at J, with 9 bases between. Germline V gene data show CDR1 as MNHEY and CDR2 as SVGAGI. The CDR3 covers 14 residues. In nucleotides, the CDR3 is TGTGCCAGCAGTTACTCGACCGCAGGCTACGAGCAGTACTTC. Its translation is CASSYSTAGYEQYF.

Concerning this clone itself: Other DNA sequences within the sample encode an identical CDR3. This chain joins TRBV27 and TRBJ1-2; D is uncertain. The V end lost 2 bases, the J end lost 4 bases, and 8 bases lay between the germline ends. Looked up from germline, CDR1 is MNHEY and CDR2 is SMNVEV (reference sequence). This CDR3 is built from 13 residues. The chain's CDR3 is CASSLAGSYGYTF. DNA for the CDR3: TGTGCCAGCAGTTTAGCGGGGAGCTATGGCTACACCTTC.

This sequence joins TRBV6-1 and TRBJ2-7; 10 bases are shared with TRBD2. V was pared by 6 bases and J by 1 base, with 0 bases of the junction left unmatched. This CDR3 contains 13 residues. Per germline, CDR1 MNHNS and CDR2 SASEGT. CDR3 loop: CASRAGGSYEQYF. The CDR3 DNA sequence: TGTGCCAGCAGAGCGGGAGGGTCCTACGAGCAGTACTTC.

Of note for this clone: One end of the junction fails to match germline, which may point to a read error. This rearrangement joins TRBV9 to TRBJ1-1, with unresolved D. The germline CDR1 and CDR2 sequences are SGDLS and YYNGEE. CDR3 length: 13 residues. This CDR3 is CANSVEGSTEAFF. CDR3 DNA sequence: TGTGCCAACAGCGTGGAGGGCAGCACTGAAGCTTTCTTT.

The V call is TRBV6-1, the J call TRBJ1-5; D ambiguous. This CDR3 comprises 14 residues. Germline CDR1 and CDR2: MNHNS and SASEGT. Trimming stripped 10 bases from V and 0 bases from J, with 13 bases between. The CDR3, as DNA: TGTGCCACCCAGACTGACTATAGCAATCAGCCCCAGCATTTT. Its protein is CATQTDYSNQPQHF.

The V call is TRBV27, the J call TRBJ2-7, with 10 bases fitting TRBD2. V lost 7 bases, J lost 3 bases, and 6 bases stayed unmatched. The CDR3 is 14 residues long. Germline lookup yields CDR1 MNHEY and CDR2 SMNVEV (reference sequence). CDR3 loop: CASKRTSGNYEQYF. The CDR3 bases are TGTGCCAGCAAGCGGACTAGCGGAAACTACGAGCAGTACTTC.